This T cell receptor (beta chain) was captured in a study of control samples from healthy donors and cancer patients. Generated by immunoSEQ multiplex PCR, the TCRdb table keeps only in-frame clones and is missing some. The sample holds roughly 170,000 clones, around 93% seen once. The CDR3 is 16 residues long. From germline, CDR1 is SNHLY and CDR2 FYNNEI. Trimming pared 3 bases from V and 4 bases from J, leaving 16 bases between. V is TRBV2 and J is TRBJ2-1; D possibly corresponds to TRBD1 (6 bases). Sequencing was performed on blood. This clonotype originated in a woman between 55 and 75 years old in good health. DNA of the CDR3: TGTGCCAGCAGTGAGACCTACAGGGTTGGGTACAATGAGCAGTTCTTC. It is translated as CASSETYRVGYNEQFF.